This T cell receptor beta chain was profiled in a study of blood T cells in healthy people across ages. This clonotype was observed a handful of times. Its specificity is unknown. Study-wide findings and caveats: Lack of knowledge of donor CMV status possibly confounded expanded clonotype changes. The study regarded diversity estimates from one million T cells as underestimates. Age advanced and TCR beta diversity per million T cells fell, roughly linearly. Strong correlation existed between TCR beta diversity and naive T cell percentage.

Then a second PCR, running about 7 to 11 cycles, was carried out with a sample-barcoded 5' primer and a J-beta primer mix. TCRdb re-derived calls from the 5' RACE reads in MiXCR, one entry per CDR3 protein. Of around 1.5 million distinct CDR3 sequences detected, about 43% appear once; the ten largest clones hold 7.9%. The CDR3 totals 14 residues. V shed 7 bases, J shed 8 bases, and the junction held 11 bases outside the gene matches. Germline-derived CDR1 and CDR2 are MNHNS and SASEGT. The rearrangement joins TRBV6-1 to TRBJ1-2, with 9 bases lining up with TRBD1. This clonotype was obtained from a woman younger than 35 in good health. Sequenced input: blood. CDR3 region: CASISLQGAGGYTF. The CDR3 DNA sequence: TGTGCCAGCATTTCATTACAGGGGGCAGGAGGCTACACCTTC.